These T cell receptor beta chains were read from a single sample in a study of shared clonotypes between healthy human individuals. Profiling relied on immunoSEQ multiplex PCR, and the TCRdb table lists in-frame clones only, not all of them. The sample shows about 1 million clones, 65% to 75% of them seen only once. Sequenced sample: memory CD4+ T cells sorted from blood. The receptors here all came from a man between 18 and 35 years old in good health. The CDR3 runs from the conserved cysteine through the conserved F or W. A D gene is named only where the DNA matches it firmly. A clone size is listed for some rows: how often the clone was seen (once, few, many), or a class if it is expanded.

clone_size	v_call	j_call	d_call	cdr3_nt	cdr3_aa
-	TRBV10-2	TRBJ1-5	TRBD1	TGCGCCAGCAGTGAGCAGGGTACAGGGGGTTGGCCCCAGCATTTT	CASSEQGTGGWPQHF
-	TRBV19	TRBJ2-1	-	TGTGCCAGTAGTATAGATCGGCTGGAGAGCTCCTACAATGAGCAGTTCTTC	CASSIDRLESSYNEQFF
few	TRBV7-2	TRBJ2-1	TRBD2	TGTGCCAGCAGCCGGGAGGGTGAGCAGTTCTTC	CASSREGEQFF
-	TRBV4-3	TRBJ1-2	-	TGCGCCAGCAGCCAAGATAGGGACCATCGGGGCTACACCTTC	CASSQDRDHRGYTF
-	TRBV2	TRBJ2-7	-	TGTGCCAGCAGTGGGAGGGGCGGGGCCTACGAGCAGTACTTC	CASSGRGGAYEQYF
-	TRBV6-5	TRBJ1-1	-	TGTGCCAGCATGGTCCCGCCTAACACTGAAGCTTTCTTT	CASMVPPNTEAFF
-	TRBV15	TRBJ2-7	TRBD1	TGTGCCACCAGCAGAAGTAGGGGACAGGGGTACGAGCAGTACTTC	CATSRSRGQGYEQYF
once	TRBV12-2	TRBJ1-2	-	TGTGCAAGTCGCTTACCGCGGGTCACCGCCTGCGAGGGCTACACCTTC	CASRLPRVTACEGYTF
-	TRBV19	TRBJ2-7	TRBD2	TGTGCCAGTAGTGTAGCGGGATTTCCCTACGAGCAGTACTTC	CASSVAGFPYEQYF
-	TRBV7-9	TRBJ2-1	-	TGTGCCAGCAGCCCACCCGGGACCGGAAGCTACAATGAGCAGTTCTTC	CASSPPGTGSYNEQFF
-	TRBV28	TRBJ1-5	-	TGTGCCAGCAGTTTATCGGTAGGTTTTGGGTCAGTTAATCAGCCCCAGCATTTT	CASSLSVGFGSVNQPQHF
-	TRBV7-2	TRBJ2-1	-	TGTGCCAGCAGCTTATTGTCGGGAGCCTCCTACAATGAGCAGTTCTTC	CASSLLSGASYNEQFF
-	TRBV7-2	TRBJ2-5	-	TGTGCCAGCAGCTTATACGACAACTACCAAGAGACCCAGTACTTC	CASSLYDNYQETQYF
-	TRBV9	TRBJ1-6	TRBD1	TGTGCCAGCAGCGCACCCTCAACAGGGGGTAATTCACCCCTCCACTTT	CASSAPSTGGNSPLHF
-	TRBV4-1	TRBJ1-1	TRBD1	TGCGCCAGCAGCCAGAGATCCCGGGACAGGGCCTTACATTACGAAGCTTTCTTT	CASSQRSRDRALHYEAFF
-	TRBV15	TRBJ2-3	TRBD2	TGTGCCACCAGGGCTAGCGGGGGAGTAGGCACAGATACGCAGTATTTT	CATRASGGVGTDTQYF
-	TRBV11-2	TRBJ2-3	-	TGTGCCAGCAGCTCCATCACAGGGGGGGGCACAGATACGCAGTATTTT	CASSSITGGGTDTQYF
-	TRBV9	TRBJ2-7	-	TGTGCCAGCAGCGTAGGGCCGGGCTCCTACGAGCAGTACTTC	CASSVGPGSYEQYF
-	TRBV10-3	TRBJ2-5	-	TGTGCCATCAGGTCAGAAAAAGAGACCCAGTACTTC	CAIRSEKETQYF
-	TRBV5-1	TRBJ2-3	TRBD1	TGCGCCAGCAGCTTGGTCACAGGGGTAGGTGATACGCAGTATTTT	CASSLVTGVGDTQYF
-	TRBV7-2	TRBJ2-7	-	TGTGCCAGCAGCGACCGCGGACGCAGATTGGACTTC	CASSDRGRRLDF
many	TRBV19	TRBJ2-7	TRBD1	TGTGCCAGTAGTATAGCTACCGGGACAGATTACGAGCAGTACTTC	CASSIATGTDYEQYF
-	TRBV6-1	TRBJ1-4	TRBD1	TGTGCCAGCACCCGGACAGGGAATTATGAAAAACTGTTTTTT	CASTRTGNYEKLFF
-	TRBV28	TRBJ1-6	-	TGTGCCAGCAGTTTCGGGTCTGCCGACAGGTCACCCCTCCACTTT	CASSFGSADRSPLHF
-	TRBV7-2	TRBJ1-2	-	TGTGCCAGCAGCTTAGTCGGGCAGGGTAGTGTCTATGGCTACACCTTC	CASSLVGQGSVYGYTF
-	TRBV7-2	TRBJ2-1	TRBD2	TGTGCCAGCAGCTTTTCAGCGGGGGGTTACAATGAGCAGTTCTTC	CASSFSAGGYNEQFF
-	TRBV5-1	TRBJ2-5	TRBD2	TGCGCCAGCAGCACCGCTAGCGGGAGTGGAGAGACCCAGTACTTC	CASSTASGSGETQYF
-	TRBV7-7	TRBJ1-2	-	TGTGCTAGCAGCTGGCTGGCGGGGGACAACGACTATGGCTACACCTTC	CASSWLAGDNDYGYTF
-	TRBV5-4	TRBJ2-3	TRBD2	TGTGCCAGCAGCTCCGGACTAGCGGGAGTCACAGATACGCAGTATTTT	CASSSGLAGVTDTQYF
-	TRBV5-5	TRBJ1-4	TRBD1	TGTGCCAGCAGCGGCAGGACAGGGGGTGATGAAAAACTGTTTTTT	CASSGRTGGDEKLFF
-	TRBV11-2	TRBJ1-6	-	TGTGCCAGCAGCACGTCGGGAACTCACTCACCCCTCCACTTT	CASSTSGTHSPLHF
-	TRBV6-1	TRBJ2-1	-	TGTGCCAGCAGTGAAAACGGGGATTCCTACAATGAGCAGTTCTTC	CASSENGDSYNEQFF
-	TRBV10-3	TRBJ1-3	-	TGTGCCATCAGTGAGTCGACTGGAGGAAGCTCTGGAAACACCATATATTTT	CAISESTGGSSGNTIYF
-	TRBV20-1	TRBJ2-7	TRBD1	TGCAGTGCTCGACAGGGTAAGTACTTC	CSARQGKYF
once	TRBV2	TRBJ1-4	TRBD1	TGTGCCAGCAGTGAAGGTGGTTGGTCAGGGACAGCTAATGAAAAACTGTTTTTT	CASSEGGWSGTANEKLFF
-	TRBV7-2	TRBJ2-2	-	TGTGCCAGCAGCTTTTGGTCTCAGGGGCCAACCGGGGAGCTGTTTTTT	CASSFWSQGPTGELFF
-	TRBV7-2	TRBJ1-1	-	TGTGCCAGCAGCCTAAACACAAACAAGAACACTGAAGCTTTCTTT	CASSLNTNKNTEAFF
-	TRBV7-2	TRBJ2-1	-	TGTGCCAGCAGCCCCAGGGGTCTAGCACGACCGGATGAGCAGTTCTTC	CASSPRGLARPDEQFF
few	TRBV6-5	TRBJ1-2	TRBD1	TGTGCTATCCGGGGGACAGACTATGGCTACACCTTC	CAIRGTDYGYTF
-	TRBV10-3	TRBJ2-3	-	TGTGCCATCAGACCCTCTCAGGGCTACGATACGCAGTATTTT	CAIRPSQGYDTQYF
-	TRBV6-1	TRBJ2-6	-	TGTGCCAGCAGTGAAGAAAGGTGGATGTCTGGGGCCAACGTCCTGACTTTC	CASSEERWMSGANVLTF
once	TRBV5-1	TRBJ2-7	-	TGCGCCAGCAGTAGTGGGAGTGAGCAGTACTTC	CASSSGSEQYF
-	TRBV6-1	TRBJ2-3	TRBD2	TGTGCCAGCAGTGAGTGGACTAGCATTGTAGATACGCAGTATTTT	CASSEWTSIVDTQYF
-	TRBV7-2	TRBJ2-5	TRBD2	TGTGCCAGCAGCGTGGGGACGCTAGCGGGGGGACAAGAGACCCAGTACTTC	CASSVGTLAGGQETQYF
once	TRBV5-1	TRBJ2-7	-	TGCGCCAGCAGCTTGGTGCGGTTCAAGGACGAGCAGTACTTC	CASSLVRFKDEQYF
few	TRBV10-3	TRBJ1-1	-	TGTGCCATCAGTCCGGATGCGAACACTGAAGCTTTCTTT	CAISPDANTEAFF
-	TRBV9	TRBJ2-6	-	TGTGCCAGCAGCGTAGGAGTTGGTGTCTCTGGGGCCAACGTCCTGACTTTC	CASSVGVGVSGANVLTF
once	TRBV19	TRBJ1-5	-	TGTGCCAGTAGTCCTTTCTCCCAGGGGAAGGGTCAGCCCCAGCATTTT	CASSPFSQGKGQPQHF
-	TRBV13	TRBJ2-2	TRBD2	TGTGCCAGCAGCCCTTTCGGTGCTGGCGGGAGGGCCTATCTACCCGGGGAGCTGTTTTTT	CASSPFGAGGRAYLPGELFF
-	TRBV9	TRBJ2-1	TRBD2	TGTGCCAGCAGCCCCCCGGGGGAAAAGCGGGAGATCTGGAATGAGCAGTTCTTC	CASSPPGEKREIWNEQFF
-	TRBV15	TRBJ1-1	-	TGTGCCACCAGCAGAGATTTCGGGACCCAGACTGAAGCTTTCTTT	CATSRDFGTQTEAFF
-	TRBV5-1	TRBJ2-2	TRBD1	TGCGCCAGCAGCTGGGGGACAGGGGATACCGGGGAGCTGTTTTTT	CASSWGTGDTGELFF
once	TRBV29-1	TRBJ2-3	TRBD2	TGCAGCGTTGAGGGACTAGCGGGAGACACAGATACGCAGTATTTT	CSVEGLAGDTDTQYF
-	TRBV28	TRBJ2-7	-	TGTGCCAGCAGTTTATCCAGGGGCAAATACGAGCAGTACTTC	CASSLSRGKYEQYF
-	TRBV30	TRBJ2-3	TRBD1	TGTGCCTGCCGACAGGGGCCCACAGATACGCAGTATTTT	CACRQGPTDTQYF
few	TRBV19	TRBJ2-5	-	TGTGCCAGTAGTATAGTAAAGGGTGAGACCCAGTACTTC	CASSIVKGETQYF
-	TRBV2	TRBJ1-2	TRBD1	TGTGCCAGCGGGAACAGGGGGCTCGGCTACACCTTC	CASGNRGLGYTF
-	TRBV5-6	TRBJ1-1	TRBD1	TGTGCCAGCACCTACAGGGGGCGGGGCACTGAAGCTTTCTTT	CASTYRGRGTEAFF